These 6 T cell receptor beta chains originate from one sample sequenced in a study of blood T cells in healthy people across ages. A J-beta primer mix and a sample-barcoded 5' primer were used in a second PCR of roughly 7 to 12 cycles. TCRdb reprocessed the 5' RACE reads via MiXCR and lists one record per CDR3 protein. The sample includes 870,000 or so distinct CDR3 sequences, around 28% seen only once; the top ten take 17%. Specimen: blood. Source of these receptors: a woman older than 75 in good health.

J is TRBJ1-1 and V is TRBV5-1, with TRBD1 matching 7 bases. The V segment lost 5 bases and the J segment 3 bases; nucleotides outside the gene matches: 4. The germline gives CDR1 SGHRS, CDR2 YFSETQ. CDR3 length: 13 amino acids. The CDR3 sequence: CASRTDRDTEAFF. The CDR3 DNA sequence: TGCGCCAGCAGGACTGACAGGGACACTGAAGCTTTCTTT.

This chain connects TRBV20-1 to TRBJ1-5, with D tentatively TRBD1 (5 bases). The CDR3 sequence is 12 residues long. The V gene lost 6 bases and the J gene lost 3 bases, with 9 bases spanning the gap. CDR1 is DFQATT and CDR2 is SNEGSKA in the germline V gene (reference sequence). Written as DNA, the CDR3 is TGCAGTGCCCGACAGACCAATCAGCCCCAGCATTTT. It is translated as CSARQTNQPQHF.

This clonotype was found many times. CDR3 sequence: CASSLDHMNTEAFF. CDR3 DNA sequence: TGCGCCAGCAGCTTGGACCACATGAACACTGAAGCTTTCTTT. The rearrangement links TRBV5-1 to TRBJ1-1; D uncertain. The CDR3 loop spans 14 amino acids. The ends were cut back, 0 bases at V and 0 bases at J, with 6 bases in the middle. CDR1 is SGHRS, CDR2 YFSETQ, per germline.

This clonotype appeared a few times. This may be a read error: a much more frequent sequence differs by one nucleotide. The chain carries TRBV7-2 and TRBJ2-5, with a weak D call TRBD1 (6 bases). V lost 2 bases and J lost 2, with 15 bases in between. CDR1 is SGHTA and CDR2 is FQGNSA in the germline V gene. The CDR3 has 16 residues. CDR3 in DNA: TGTGCCAGCAGCTTAACCCAGACAGGAGTTCAAGAGACCCAGTACTTC. Encoded protein: CASSLTQTGVQETQYF.

This clonotype was seen at least ten times. CDR3 sequence reads: CASSLSVRTGQETQYF. For the CDR3, the DNA is TGTGCCAGCAGCTTATCCGTTCGGACAGGACAAGAGACCCAGTACTTC. V gene TRBV7-6 combines with J gene TRBJ2-5, with 7 positions matching TRBD1. Germline trimming cut 2 bases from V and 2 bases from J; bases unmatched to any gene: 8. Germline CDR1 and CDR2: SGHVS and FNYEAQ. The CDR3 runs 16 residues. Supplemented by reference TRBV7-6 and TRBJ2-5, the full variable domain reads GAGVSQSPRYKVTKRGQDVALRCDPISGHVSLYWYRQALGQGPEFLTYFNYEAQQDKSGLPNDRFSAERPEGSISTLTIQRTEQRDSAMYRCASSLSVRTGQETQYFGPGTRLLVL.

The chain joins TRBV19 to TRBJ1-2; the D is unclear. Germline V gene data show CDR1 as LNHDA and CDR2 as SQIVND (reference sequence). V was cut by 11 bases and J by 5 bases, with 15 bases left in between. The CDR3 is 12 amino acids. The CDR3, as DNA: TGTGCCGGTCTGACCGGCGGGTATGGCTACACCTTC. Protein: CAGLTGGYGYTF.